This T cell receptor (beta chain) derives from a study of response to subunit inactivated influenza vaccine. The study, taken as a whole, reports: Few additional T cells are recruited per seasonal influenza vaccination, authors suggested.

This CDR3 contains 13 residues. The ends were cut back, 3 bases at V and 6 bases at J, with 10 bases in the middle. CDR1 SEHNR and CDR2 FQNEAQ come from the germline V gene (reference sequence). TCRdb processed the RT-PCR reads anew with MiXCR; each CDR3 protein has one entry. The profile shows approximately 680,000 distinct CDR3 sequences, about 15% of them singletons. This clonotype has more than one count but fewer than ten. The antigen remains undetermined. Sequenced material: PBMCs from blood, taken 11 to 12 days after vaccination. The chain carries TRBV7-9 and TRBJ2-3, with unresolved D. The origin of this receptor is a middle-aged man who received an inactivated influenza vaccine. This chain's CDR3 is CASSFPNEDTQYF. Here the CDR3 DNA reads TGTGCCAGCAGCTTCCCCAACGAGGATACGCAGTATTTT.